The 27 T cell receptor beta chains below all came from one sample that was sequenced in a study of blood T cell repertoires in COVID-19. Only in-frame clones appear in the TCRdb table, and some are missing; sequencing was by immunoSEQ multiplex PCR. The sample holds almost 300,000 clones, more than 85% seen once. Source material: peripheral blood. The receptors were gathered from a man aged 65 to 85 with acute or convalescent COVID-19.

The chain employs TRBV11-2 and TRBJ2-2, with 11 bases aligning to TRBD2. The junction had 12 bases not matched to a gene; V was cut back by 7 bases and J by 5 bases. CDR1 and CDR2 from the germline V gene are SGHAT and FQNNGV. The CDR3 runs 17 residues. CDR3 protein: CASIWGLAEGGTGELFF. The CDR3 coding sequence is TGTGCCAGCATCTGGGGACTAGCGGAGGGGGGGACCGGGGAGCTGTTTTTT.

This chain links TRBV18 with TRBJ1-5; D unresolved. Trimming shortened V by 5 bases and J by 0 bases, and 17 bases separated the two germline ends. The CDR3 extends over 17 amino acids. From germline, CDR1 is KGHSH and CDR2 LQKENI. CDR3 sequence (DNA): TGTGCCAGCTCATCGGCCCTTGCGGGGAATAGCAATCAGCCCCAGCATTTT. Protein sequence: CASSSALAGNSNQPQHF. Full variable domain (outside the CDR3, taken from reference TRBV18 and TRBJ1-5): NAGVMQNPRHLVRRRGQEARLRCSPMKGHSHVYWYRQLPEEGLKFMVYLQKENIIDESGMPKERFSAEFPKEGPSILRIQQVVRGDSAAYFCASSSALAGNSNQPQHFGDGTRLSIL.

The chain links TRBV9 to TRBJ2-5; 7 bases fit TRBD1. This CDR3 contains 15 residues. Germline assignment: CDR1 SGDLS and CDR2 YYNGEE. The V segment lost 4 bases and the J segment 1 base; nucleotides outside the gene matches: 7. CDR3 sequence reads: CASSLGPGGQETQYF. Written as DNA, the CDR3 is TGTGCCAGCAGCTTAGGACCAGGGGGCCAAGAGACCCAGTACTTC. Filled out from reference TRBV9 and TRBJ2-5, the complete variable domain reads DSGVTQTPKHLITATGQRVTLRCSPRSGDLSVYWYQQSLDQGLQFLIQYYNGEERAKGNILERFSAQQFPDLHSELNLSSLELGDSALYFCASSLGPGGQETQYFGPGTRLLVL.

The CDR3 is CAIRGDNEQFF. DNA for the CDR3: TGTGCCATCCGGGGGGACAATGAGCAGTTCTTC. The rearrangement joins TRBV25-1 to TRBJ2-1, with 7 bases identical to TRBD2. This CDR3 region has 11 residues. Per the germline V gene, CDR1 is MGHDK and CDR2 is SYGVNS. Trimming removed 10 bases from V and 5 bases from J; junction bases left unmatched: 2. Combining the CDR3 with reference TRBV25-1 and TRBJ2-1 gives the whole variable domain EADIYQTPRYLVIGTGKKITLECSQTMGHDKMYWYQQDPGMELHLIHYSYGVNSTEKGDLSSESTVSRIRTEHFPLTLESARPSHTSQYLCAIRGDNEQFFGPGTRLTVL.

The rearrangement joins TRBV6-1 to TRBJ2-3; TRBD2 matches 12 bases. V was clipped by 2 bases and J by 2 bases; unmatched bases: 2. CDR3 length: 16 residues. CDR1 is MNHNS and CDR2 is SASEGT in the germline V gene. For the CDR3, the DNA is TGTGCCAGCAGTGAAACTAGCGGGGGGACCACAGATACGCAGTATTTT. It yields the protein CASSETSGGTTDTQYF.

V gene TRBV7-8 combines with J gene TRBJ2-7; TRBD2 agrees at 7 bases. Trimming at V came to 5 bases and at J to 2 bases, leaving 3 bases not matched to a gene. The germline gives CDR1 SGHVS, CDR2 FQNEAQ. The CDR3 sequence is 13 residues long. CDR3 residues: CASSHGLAYEQYF. The CDR3 coding sequence is TGTGCCAGCAGCCACGGACTAGCCTACGAGCAGTACTTC.

The chain combines TRBV28 with TRBJ2-3; 8 nucleotides line up with TRBD2. Trimming cost V 2 bases and J 2 bases; bases outside gene matches: 12. The CDR3 is 18 amino acids. The V gene's germline CDR1 is MDHEN and CDR2 SYDVKM. This CDR3 is CASSLGSRLAGYTDTQYF. In nucleotides, the CDR3 is TGTGCCAGCAGTTTAGGCTCCCGGCTAGCGGGTTACACAGATACGCAGTATTTT.

The chain carries TRBV15 and TRBJ1-3, with D possibly TRBD1 on 5 matching bases. The CDR3 contains 15 residues. V lost 0 bases, J lost 2 bases, and 8 bases lay in between. Per the germline V gene, CDR1 is LNHNV and CDR2 is YYDKDF (reference sequence). For the CDR3, the DNA is TGTGCCACCAGCAGAGATACGGGGGCTGGAAACACCATATATTTT. Translated, it gives CATSRDTGAGNTIYF.

This chain links TRBV2 with TRBJ2-2; TRBD2 matches at 8 bases. The germline V gene has CDR1 SNHLY and CDR2 FYNNEI. The CDR3 loop spans 14 amino acids. The V and J ends lost 3 bases and 7 bases, in that order; junction bases with no gene match: 4. The CDR3 coding sequence is TGTGCCAGCAGTGAGGTAGCGGGGCTCGGGGAGCTGTTTTTT. Protein sequence: CASSEVAGLGELFF.

The V gene is TRBV10-2, the J gene TRBJ1-6; possible D gene TRBD1, 5 bases. V lost 4 bases, J lost 6 bases, and 7 bases lay in between. Germline assignment: CDR1 WSHSY and CDR2 SAAADI. This CDR3 has 13 amino acids. The CDR3 DNA reads TGCGCCAGCAGTGGACAGATTAATTCACCCCTCCACTTT. Residues: CASSGQINSPLHF.

The V gene is TRBV19, the J gene TRBJ2-2; 10 positions match TRBD1. CDR1 LNHDA and CDR2 SQIVND come from the germline V gene (reference sequence). The V segment lost 10 bases and the J segment 4 bases; nucleotides outside the gene matches: 6. The CDR3 is made up of 14 amino acids. The CDR3 sequence is CAIRTGGSTGELFF. The CDR3 region has the DNA TGTGCCATTCGGACAGGGGGTTCCACCGGGGAGCTGTTTTTT.

V gene TRBV11-2 combines with J gene TRBJ2-3; D unclear. Germline V gene sequence: CDR1 SGHAT, CDR2 FQNNGV. CDR3 length: 13 residues. V lost 3 bases to trimming and J lost 4 bases, with 8 bases between them. The CDR3 DNA follows: TGTGCCAGCAGCTTTGTGTCCGCAGATACGCAGTATTTT. Translating gives CASSFVSADTQYF.

The chain couples TRBV2 to TRBJ2-3, with D maybe TRBD2 (6 bases). Between the trimmed V and J ends, which lost 4 bases and 3 bases, there was a span of 17 bases. The CDR3 has 16 amino acids. Germline V gene data show CDR1 as SNHLY and CDR2 as FYNNEI. The CDR3, as DNA: TGTGCCAGCAGTGTAGCAGGAGGGACCACGACAGATACGCAGTATTTT. Translating gives CASSVAGGTTTDTQYF.

In the case of this clone: The same CDR3 is also encoded by other DNA sequences in this sample. This rearrangement joins TRBV10-3 to TRBJ1-2; D possibly corresponds to TRBD1 (6 bases). In germline, CDR1 is ENHRY, CDR2 SYGVKD. V lost 3 bases, J lost 4 bases, and 9 bases lay in between. This CDR3 spans 13 amino acids. The CDR3, as DNA: TGTGCCATCAGTGAAACAGGGATCTATGGCTACACCTTC. Protein: CAISETGIYGYTF.

V gene TRBV5-8 combines with J gene TRBJ1-2; D is perhaps TRBD1 (6 bases). This CDR3 region has 15 residues. The V gene lost 3 bases and the J gene lost 4 bases, with 16 bases spanning the gap. Germline loops: CDR1 SGHTS, CDR2 YDEGEE. CDR3 residues: CASSYHRQAIYGYTF. CDR3 coding DNA: TGTGCCAGCAGCTACCATAGACAGGCTATCTATGGCTACACCTTC. Complete variable domain (other parts from reference TRBV5-8 and TRBJ1-2): EAGVTQSPTHLIKTRGQQATLRCSPISGHTSVYWYQQALGLGLQFLLWYDEGEERNRGNFPPRFSGRQFPNYSSELNVNALELEDSALYLCASSYHRQAIYGYTFGSGTRLTVV.

The gene calls are TRBV19 and TRBJ1-3; 7 bases are a match to TRBD1. Germline V gene data show CDR1 as LNHDA and CDR2 as SQIVND (reference sequence). The CDR3 has 18 amino acids. The ends lost 4 bases at V and 0 bases at J; junction bases unmatched: 12. The CDR3, as DNA: TGTGCCAGTAGTAGGGGCCGAGGGGGACAGAGCTCTGGAAACACCATATATTTT. It encodes CASSRGRGGQSSGNTIYF.

CDR3 nucleotides: TGTGCCAGCAGCGTAGCATCCACTAGCCCTAATACGCAGTATTTT. Its translation is CASSVASTSPNTQYF. The rearrangement links TRBV9 to TRBJ2-3; tentatively, D is TRBD2 (6 bases). This CDR3 contains 15 residues. Trimming left V 0 bases short and J 7 bases short, with 15 bases between. Looked up from germline, CDR1 is SGDLS and CDR2 is YYNGEE.

V usage is TRBV19 and J usage is TRBJ1-5; 11 bases agree with TRBD1. After removal of 8 bases from V and 0 bases from J, the junction contained 12 bases not matched to a gene. The CDR3 runs to 18 residues. Germline CDR1 LNHDA, CDR2 SQIVND (reference sequence). CDR3 sequence: CASLRNGQGAYSNQPQHF. DNA of the CDR3: TGTGCCAGTCTTCGTAACGGACAGGGGGCTTATAGCAATCAGCCCCAGCATTTT.

J is TRBJ2-2 and V is TRBV5-5; 7 bases agree with TRBD1. CDR3 length equals 16 residues. Germline-derived CDR1 and CDR2 are SGHKS and YYEKEE (reference sequence). Trimming took 4 bases from V and 1 from J; bases not matched to a gene: 7. The CDR3 reads CASSPTGRRNTGELFF. DNA of the CDR3: TGTGCCAGCAGCCCGACAGGGCGGAGGAACACCGGGGAGCTGTTTTTT.

As DNA, the CDR3 is TGTGCCAGCAGTGGAAAGACGGGAGTCTACACTGAAGCTTTCTTT. Residues: CASSGKTGVYTEAFF. The chain has TRBV21-1 and TRBJ1-1. TRBV21-1 is listed as a pseudogene. The CDR3 runs 15 residues.

This rearrangement joins TRBV28 to TRBJ1-1; 8 nucleotides align to TRBD1. This CDR3 is 13 amino acids long. J gave up 6 bases and V 8 bases, and 8 bases lay outside the gene matches. Germline V CDR1 and CDR2: MDHEN, SYDVKM. The DNA of the CDR3 is TGTGCCAGCCTGGACAGGGCGGTCGCTGAAGCTTTCTTT. Its translation is CASLDRAVAEAFF. Full variable domain (outside the CDR3, taken from reference TRBV28 and TRBJ1-1): DVKVTQSSRYLVKRTGEKVFLECVQDMDHENMFWYRQDPGLGLRLIYFSYDVKMKEKGDIPEGYSVSREKKERFSLILESASTNQTSMYLCASLDRAVAEAFFGQGTRLTVV.

The CDR3 region is CASSTGHLVEQYF. DNA of the CDR3: TGCGCCAGCAGCACGGGACATTTGGTCGAGCAGTACTTC. V usage is TRBV5-1 and J usage is TRBJ2-7, with a tentative D call TRBD1 (6 bases). Germline CDR1 is SGHRS and CDR2 is YFSETQ. This CDR3 region has 13 residues. V lost 4 bases and J 6 bases, leaving 14 bases between the germline ends.

This clone was seen ten or more times. The genes are TRBV28 and TRBJ1-2; the D gene is possibly TRBD1 (5 bases). The CDR3 extends over 15 amino acids. The germline gives CDR1 MDHEN, CDR2 SYDVKM. V lost 4 bases, J lost 6 bases, and 18 bases lay in between. CDR3 DNA: TGTGCCAGCAGTTCCAACGCAGCAGGGTTTAATGGCTACACCTTC. Encoded protein: CASSSNAAGFNGYTF.

V gene TRBV10-3 combines with J gene TRBJ1-6, with TRBD1 matching 8 bases. The ends lost 0 bases at V and 14 bases at J; junction bases unmatched: 3. This CDR3 region has 13 residues. Germline CDR1 and CDR2: ENHRY and SYGVKD. CDR3 residues: CAISESTGAALHF. CDR3 sequence (DNA): TGTGCCATCAGTGAGTCGACAGGGGCCGCCCTCCACTTT.

V and J are TRBV28 and TRBJ2-3; 11 nucleotides align to TRBD1. The CDR3 runs to 17 residues. The V gene end was trimmed by 3 bases and the J gene end by 4 bases; junction bases not matched to a gene: 9. Germline assignment: CDR1 MDHEN and CDR2 SYDVKM. The CDR3 DNA reads TGTGCCAGCAGTTTTACCGGACAGGGGGCTGAGGCAGATACGCAGTATTTT. Its protein product is CASSFTGQGAEADTQYF.

V is TRBV5-1 and J is TRBJ2-5, with TRBD1 matching over 8 bases. Germline V gene sequence: CDR1 SGHRS, CDR2 YFSETQ. V was pared by 2 bases and J by 2 bases, with 8 bases of the junction left unmatched. The CDR3 runs 16 residues. The CDR3 DNA reads as TGCGCCAGCAGCTTTCAGGGGGCGCCGATACAAGAGACCCAGTACTTC. It specifies CASSFQGAPIQETQYF.

This chain links TRBV11-2 with TRBJ2-5; D not resolved. The germline V gene encodes CDR1 SGHAT and CDR2 FQNNGV. Deletions cut 1 base from V and 1 base from J, with 4 bases between. There are 13 residues in the CDR3. CDR3 sequence: CASSLVLQETQYF. CDR3 nucleotide sequence: TGTGCCAGCAGCTTAGTTCTCCAAGAGACCCAGTACTTC.